This T cell receptor (beta chain) originates from a study of blood T cell repertoires in COVID-19. For the study at large: Sample material is recorded as cDNA or gDNA derived from T cells, B-cell-depleted T cells, or PBMCs.

V lost 0 bases and J lost 4, with 9 bases in between. Germline-derived CDR1 and CDR2 are SGHRS and YFSETQ. CDR3 size: 14 residues. Method: immunoSEQ multiplex PCR; TCRdb's copy keeps in-frame clones and lacks some. The sample has over 35,000 clones, roughly nine tenths seen once; the top ten hold around 16%. This TCR came from a woman under 40 in a cohort sampled during active COVID-19. J is TRBJ2-3 and V is TRBV5-1; D not resolved. The sequenced material came from peripheral blood. The chain's CDR3 is CASSLDSVSDTQYF. Written as DNA, the CDR3 is TGCGCCAGCAGCTTGGACTCGGTATCAGATACGCAGTATTTT.